These 21 T cell receptor beta chains came from one sample sequenced in a study of T cell responses to AZD1222 COVID-19 vaccine. Sequencing was performed with immunoSEQ multiplex PCR; in TCRdb, only in-frame clones are kept and a portion is missing. The sample consists of some 97,000 clones, 88% of them appearing once. Sequenced material: peripheral blood, taken on day 0 of AZD1222 vaccination. The origin of the receptors is an adult in good health.

The genes are TRBV12-3 or TRBV12-4 and TRBJ2-2; no clear D. Trimming shortened V by 4 bases and J by 8 bases, and 5 bases separated the two germline ends. CDR3 size: 11 residues. Here the CDR3 reads CASSWFGELFF. Here the CDR3 DNA reads TGTGCCAGCAGTTGGTTTGGGGAGCTGTTTTTT.

The chain couples TRBV2 to TRBJ2-5, with 8 bases identical to TRBD2. Unmatched junction bases numbered 11, after V lost 5 bases and J lost 3 bases. This CDR3 comprises 16 residues. In germline, CDR1 is SNHLY, CDR2 FYNNEI. CDR3 protein: CASSPPGGAGEETQYF. The CDR3 region has the DNA TGTGCCAGCAGTCCCCCCGGAGGAGCGGGAGAAGAGACCCAGTACTTC.

The chain is built from TRBV27 and TRBJ1-1; D unclear. Trimming took 8 bases from V and 5 from J, leaving 18 bases between them. The CDR3 is 14 amino acids. Germline V CDR1 and CDR2: MNHEY, SMNVEV (reference sequence). The CDR3 sequence: CASGPNSARTEAFF. The CDR3 DNA follows: TGTGCCAGCGGTCCCAATTCGGCGCGGACTGAAGCTTTCTTT.

CDR3 sequence reads: CASSRGLAGTGELFF. For the CDR3, the DNA is TGTGCCAGCAGCAGGGGACTAGCGGGGACCGGGGAGCTGTTTTTT. V and J are TRBV7-9 and TRBJ2-2; 13 bases are shared with TRBD2. The CDR3 loop spans 15 amino acids. Trimming took 5 bases from V and 5 from J; bases not matched to a gene: 2. Germline V gives CDR1 SEHNR, CDR2 FQNEAQ (reference sequence). Based on the CDR3 plus reference TRBV7-9 and TRBJ2-2, the full variable domain is DTGVSQNPRHKITKRGQNVTFRCDPISEHNRLYWYRQTLGQGPEFLTYFQNEAQLEKSRLLSDRFSAERPKGSFSTLEIQRTEQGDSAMYLCASSRGLAGTGELFFGEGSRLTVL.

The DNA for the CDR3 is TGCGCCAGCAGCCTCCTCGTAGGGGGAGGGCCCTCCGAGCAGTACTTC. It specifies CASSLLVGGGPSEQYF. The V call is TRBV4-1, the J call TRBJ2-7; perhaps TRBD2 as D (7 bases). The CDR3 is made up of 16 amino acids. Trimming pared 4 bases from V and 6 bases from J, leaving 22 bases between. Germline values: CDR1 MGHRA, CDR2 YSYEKL.

The CDR3 nucleotides are TGTGCCAGCAGCAGACGAGGGACCGGCACAGATACGCAGTATTTT. Amino acids: CASSRRGTGTDTQYF. The V gene is TRBV9, the J gene TRBJ2-3; perhaps D is TRBD1 or TRBD2 (5 bases each). The length of the CDR3 is 15 residues. Per germline, CDR1 SGDLS and CDR2 YYNGEE. Trimming stripped 4 bases from V and 1 base from J, with 13 bases between.

The genes are TRBV7-8 and TRBJ2-6; D not certain. V was pared by 5 bases and J by 0 bases, with 17 bases between. This CDR3 has 18 residues. Per germline, CDR1 SGHVS and CDR2 FQNEAQ. The CDR3 sequence is CASSPTGLDFSGANVLTF. The CDR3, as DNA: TGTGCCAGCAGCCCCACCGGGCTAGACTTCTCTGGGGCCAACGTCCTGACTTTC. Full variable domain (rest looked up from reference TRBV7-8 and TRBJ2-6): GAGVSQSPRYKVAKRGQDVALRCDPISGHVSLFWYQQALGQGPEFLTYFQNEAQLDKSGLPSDRFFAERPEGSVSTLKIQRTQQEDSAVYLCASSPTGLDFSGANVLTFGAGSRLTVL.

The V and J genes are TRBV28 and TRBJ1-1; no reliable D call. Germline V gives CDR1 MDHEN, CDR2 SYDVKM. V was pared by 2 bases and J by 0 bases, with 7 bases between. This CDR3 region has 14 residues. CDR3 coding DNA: TGTGCCAGCAGTTTAGCGCAGTTGAACACTGAAGCTTTCTTT. It encodes CASSLAQLNTEAFF.

The CDR3 reads CAWSLKNLQYNEQFF. Written as DNA, the CDR3 is TGTGCCTGGTCCCTAAAAAATCTCCAATACAATGAGCAGTTCTTC. The chain is built from TRBV30 and TRBJ2-1; D is uncertain. Trimming took off 5 bases at V and 4 bases at J, with 18 bases between the two ends. Germline V CDR1 and CDR2: GTSNPN, SVGIG (reference sequence). The CDR3 length is 15 residues.

Only a few counts were recorded for this clone. The rearrangement joins TRBV6-5 to TRBJ1-2, with 7 bases matching TRBD1. Germline CDR1 reads MNHEY; CDR2 reads SVGAGI. CDR3 size: 11 residues. V dropped 6 bases and J dropped 11; count of bases not matched to a gene: 6. The CDR3 sequence: CASRRTGAYTF. DNA of the CDR3: TGTGCCAGCAGACGTACAGGGGCGTACACCTTC.

The chain uses TRBV11-3 and TRBJ2-1; no firm D call. The CDR3 sequence is 12 residues long. V was shortened by 5 bases and J by 8 bases, with 10 bases between the two germline ends. From germline, CDR1 is SGHNT and CDR2 YENEEA. CDR3 region: CASSRTSDEQFF. The DNA of the CDR3 is TGTGCCAGCAGCCGCACTTCGGATGAGCAGTTCTTC.

This clone was detected only a few times. V and J are TRBV11-2 and TRBJ1-3, with 8 positions matching TRBD1. This CDR3 spans 17 amino acids. V lost 1 base and J lost 2; bases outside the gene matches: 7. CDR1 is SGHAT, CDR2 FQNNGV, per germline. The CDR3 DNA is TGTGCCAGCAGCTTAGGACTCAGGGGGCGAGCTGGAAACACCATATATTTT. The encoded protein is CASSLGLRGRAGNTIYF.

This chain connects TRBV4-2 to TRBJ1-3; no reliable D call. The CDR3 extends over 15 amino acids. V lost 0 bases and J lost 3, with 9 bases in between. Germline V lookup: CDR1 LGHNA, CDR2 YNFKEQ. The CDR3 nucleotides are TGTGCCAGCAGCCAAGATCGGGTGCGTGGAAACACCATATATTTT. Translation: CASSQDRVRGNTIYF.

The gene calls are TRBV5-1 and TRBJ2-1; 9 nucleotides match TRBD2. The CDR3 is made up of 14 amino acids. The ends lost 0 bases at V and 10 bases at J; junction bases unmatched: 5. CDR1 is SGHRS and CDR2 is YFSETQ in the germline V gene. For the CDR3, the DNA is TGCGCCAGCAGCTTGGGACTAGCGGAGAGGGAGCAGTTCTTC. Its protein product is CASSLGLAEREQFF.

J is TRBJ2-3 and V is TRBV24-1; 7 positions match TRBD2. The germline gives CDR1 KGHDR, CDR2 SFDVKD. The length of the CDR3 is 15 residues. The junction had 9 bases not matched to a gene; V was cut back by 5 bases and J by 5 bases. In DNA, the CDR3 is TGTGCCACCAGTGCGGTCGGAACGGGGGGAGATACGCAGTATTTT. It translates to CATSAVGTGGDTQYF.

The chain employs TRBV6-5 and TRBJ2-4, with TRBD2 as a possible D gene (5 bases). V dropped 6 bases and J dropped 2 bases, with 8 bases sitting between them. Germline V gene data show CDR1 as MNHEY and CDR2 as SVGAGI. There are 13 residues in the CDR3. This CDR3 reads CASSPGTKNIQYF. The CDR3 DNA reads TGTGCCAGCAGCCCCGGGACCAAAAACATTCAGTACTTC.

The genes are TRBV27 and TRBJ2-3, with a tentative D call TRBD2 (5 bases). Trimming shortened V by 9 bases and J by 0 bases, and 16 bases separated the two germline ends. CDR1 MNHEY and CDR2 SMNVEV come from the germline V gene (reference sequence). This CDR3 is 15 amino acids long. The CDR3 protein is CASSPLEESTDTQYF. The CDR3 region has the DNA TGTGCCAGTAGCCCACTAGAAGAGAGCACAGATACGCAGTATTTT.

The chain employs TRBV4-2 and TRBJ1-3, with 7 bases identical to TRBD1. The length of the CDR3 is 16 residues. The germline V gene has CDR1 LGHNA and CDR2 YNFKEQ. V shed 0 bases and J 3 bases; nucleotides not matched to a gene: 5. The CDR3 DNA reads TGTGCCAGCAGCCAAGATAAAGGGACAGTTGGAAACACCATATATTTT. Amino acids: CASSQDKGTVGNTIYF.

The J gene is TRBJ2-1, the V gene TRBV30; 7 positions agree with TRBD2. V dropped 2 bases and J dropped 0; count of bases not matched to a gene: 7. Germline V gene lookup returns CDR1 GTSNPN and CDR2 SVGIG (reference sequence). The CDR3 extends over 16 amino acids. CDR3 residues: CAWSFLAASSYNEQFF. The CDR3 region has the DNA TGTGCCTGGAGTTTTCTAGCGGCCAGCTCCTACAATGAGCAGTTCTTC.

V is TRBV6-1 and J is TRBJ1-1; D is unclear. V lost 7 bases and J 3 bases, leaving 12 bases between the germline ends. The CDR3 covers 13 residues. Germline V gives CDR1 MNHNS, CDR2 SASEGT. This CDR3 reads CASKETADTEAFF. The CDR3 bases are TGTGCCAGCAAGGAAACGGCTGACACTGAAGCTTTCTTT.

To note about this clone: Other DNA sequences from this sample encode an identical CDR3 as well. The gene calls are TRBV18 and TRBJ1-2; the match to TRBD1 covers 8 bases. J was trimmed by 5 bases and V by 0 bases; bases with no gene match: 5. Germline lookup yields CDR1 KGHSH and CDR2 LQKENI. CDR3 length equals 15 residues. DNA for the CDR3: TGTGCCAGCTCACCACCGGGGCAGGGGGCTTATGGCTACACCTTC. Protein: CASSPPGQGAYGYTF.